This T cell receptor (beta chain) was captured by sequencing in a study of Graves' ophthalmopathy and Graves' hyperthyroidism. Study-wide points: The study's model predicted ophthalmopathy progression at roughly 69% sensitivity and 72% to 85% specificity. A majority of expanded thyroid clonotypes exceeding 0.001 frequency were likewise present in blood.

RNA transcripts were the source from which TCR beta CDR3 regions were amplified. The workflow started with a first-round RT-PCR run with HTBI primers and then moved on to a second-round multiplex PCR. TCRdb independently ran MiXCR on the multiplex PCR reads; one entry per CDR3 protein. Of around 400,000 distinct CDR3 sequences in the sample, about 21% were seen once. This CDR3 is 13 amino acids long. The germline V gene encodes CDR1 SGHRS and CDR2 YFSETQ. The V gene end was trimmed by 3 bases and the J gene end by 4 bases; junction bases not matched to a gene: 3. Note on this clonotype: Antigen specificity is unknown. It is likely a read error, because the conserved phenylalanine at the end of the CDR3 is missing.

Included hyperthyroidism patients were aged 18 to 65 and newly diagnosed (under 2 months' duration). Serum thyroxine and TRAb, along with clinical symptoms, thyroid ultrasound and orbital computed tomography, were what diagnosis relied on. The source material was peripheral blood. The sequence derives from a woman between 18 and 29 years old with stable Graves' hyperthyroidism. The V gene is TRBV5-1, the J gene TRBJ1-2; 7 nucleotides agree with TRBD1. This CDR3 reads CASSSGQTYGYTY. The CDR3 DNA reads as TGCGCCAGCAGCTCGGGACAGACCTATGGCTACACCTAC.